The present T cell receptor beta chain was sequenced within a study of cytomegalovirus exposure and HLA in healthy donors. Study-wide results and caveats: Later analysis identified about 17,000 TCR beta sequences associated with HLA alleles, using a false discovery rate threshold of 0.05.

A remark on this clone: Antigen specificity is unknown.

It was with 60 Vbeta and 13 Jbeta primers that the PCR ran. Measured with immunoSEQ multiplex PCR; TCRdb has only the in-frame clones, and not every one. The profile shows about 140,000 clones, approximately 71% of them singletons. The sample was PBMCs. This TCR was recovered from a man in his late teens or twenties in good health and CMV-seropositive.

In nucleotides, the CDR3 is TGTGCCTGGAGTGTCGAGTACTCGAACGAGGACTATGGCTACACCTTC. Protein: CAWSVEYSNEDYGYTF. The J gene is TRBJ1-2, the V gene TRBV30; no firm D call. This CDR3 has 16 amino acids. V gave up 0 bases and J gave up 3 bases, with 17 bases separating them. CDR1 GTSNPN and CDR2 SVGIG come from the germline V gene (reference sequence).